The 2 T cell receptor beta chains below all came from one sample that was sequenced in a study of a mutant IDH1 vaccine in newly diagnosed glioma. No antigen has been assigned to these receptors. Profiling relied on immunoSEQ multiplex PCR, and the TCRdb table lists in-frame clones only, not all of them. The repertoire consists of about 42,000 clones, with 80% to 90% occurring once and the leading ten covering approximately 1.7%. Time point: week 5, during vaccination. The study gave 300 ug of mutant IDH1 20-mer peptide per vaccine dose, with topical imiquimod. The sequenced sample was PBMCs, obtained from a glioma patient whose treatment included an IDH1 peptide vaccine. These receptors all stem from a man in his forties or fifties with glioma.

This chain links TRBV18 with TRBJ1-4; no reliable D call. The germline V and J ends were trimmed by 1 base and 5 bases, with 5 bases remaining between them. Germline CDR1 and CDR2: KGHSH and LQKENI. The CDR3 is made up of 13 amino acids. Here the CDR3 DNA reads TGTGCCAGCTCACCACGAAGAAATGAAAAACTGTTTTTT. Protein: CASSPRRNEKLFF. The full variable domain, completed using reference TRBV18 and TRBJ1-4, is NAGVMQNPRHLVRRRGQEARLRCSPMKGHSHVYWYRQLPEEGLKFMVYLQKENIIDESGMPKERFSAEFPKEGPSILRIQQVVRGDSAAYFCASSPRRNEKLFFGSGTQLSVL.

The chain recombines TRBV5-1 with TRBJ2-1, with TRBD1 identical over 11 bases. Germline lookup yields CDR1 SGHRS and CDR2 YFSETQ. With 2 bases clipped from V and 10 bases from J, the junction kept 5 bases outside the gene matches. The CDR3 has 14 residues. The CDR3 nucleotides are TGCGCCAGCAGCTTTGGACAGGGGGCAGCGGAGCAGTTCTTC. Amino acid sequence: CASSFGQGAAEQFF.